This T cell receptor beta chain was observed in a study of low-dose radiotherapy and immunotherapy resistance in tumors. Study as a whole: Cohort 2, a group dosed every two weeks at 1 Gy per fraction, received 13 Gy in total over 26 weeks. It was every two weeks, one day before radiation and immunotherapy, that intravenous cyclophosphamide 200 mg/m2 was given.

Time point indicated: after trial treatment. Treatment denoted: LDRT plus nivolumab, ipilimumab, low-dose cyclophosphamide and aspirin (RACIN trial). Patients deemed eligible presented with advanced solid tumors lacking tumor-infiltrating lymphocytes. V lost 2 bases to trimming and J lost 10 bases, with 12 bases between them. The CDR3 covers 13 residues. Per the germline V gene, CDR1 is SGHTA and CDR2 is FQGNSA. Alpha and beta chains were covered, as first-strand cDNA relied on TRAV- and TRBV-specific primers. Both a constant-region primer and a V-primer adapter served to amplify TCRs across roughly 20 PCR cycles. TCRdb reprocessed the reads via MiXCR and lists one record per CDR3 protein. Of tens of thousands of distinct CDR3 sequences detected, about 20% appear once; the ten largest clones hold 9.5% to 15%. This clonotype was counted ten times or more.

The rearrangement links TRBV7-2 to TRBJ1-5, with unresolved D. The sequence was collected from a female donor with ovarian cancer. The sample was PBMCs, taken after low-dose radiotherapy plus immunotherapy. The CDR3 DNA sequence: TGTGCCAGCAGCTTAAACCGCCAGTTTCCCCAGCATTTT. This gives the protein CASSLNRQFPQHF. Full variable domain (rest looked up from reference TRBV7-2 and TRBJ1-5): GAGVSQSPSNKVTEKGKDVELRCDPISGHTALYWYRQSLGQGLEFLIYFQGNSAPDKSGLPSDRFSAERTGGSVSTLTIQRTQQEDSAVYLCASSLNRQFPQHFGDGTRLSIL.